The 14 T cell receptor beta chains below were found in one sample sequenced in a study of blood T cells in healthy people across ages. Alongside a J-beta primer mix, a sample-barcoded 5' primer served in a second PCR lasting about 6 to 12 cycles. TCRdb analysed the 5' RACE reads with MiXCR anew, one entry per CDR3 protein. The profile shows 550,000 to 650,000 distinct CDR3 sequences, about 30% of them singletons. The material sequenced was blood. The source is a woman of 80 years or more in good health.

This clonotype was found many times. The genes are TRBV5-1 and TRBJ1-1; D is perhaps TRBD1 (5 bases). Trimming left V 1 base short and J 4 bases short, with 11 bases between. Germline loops: CDR1 SGHRS, CDR2 YFSETQ. This CDR3 is 14 amino acids long. CDR3 sequence reads: CASSLTGGATEAFF. Written as DNA, the CDR3 is TGCGCCAGCAGCTTGACAGGTGGGGCCACTGAAGCTTTCTTT.

This clonotype was detected ten times or more. V is TRBV9 and J is TRBJ2-1, with a tentative D call TRBD2 (7 bases). The CDR3 length is 15 residues. Germline values: CDR1 SGDLS, CDR2 YYNGEE. Deletions cut 4 bases from V and 7 bases from J, with 18 bases between. The CDR3: CASSPLGGAENEQFF. The CDR3 DNA follows: TGTGCCAGCAGCCCTTTGGGGGGGGCAGAGAATGAGCAGTTCTTC.

This clonotype has just a few counts. The chain has TRBV3-1 and TRBJ2-1, with D perhaps matching TRBD1 (6 bases). This CDR3 is 16 amino acids long. CDR1 and CDR2 (germline): LGHDT, YNNKEL (reference sequence). V was cut by 0 bases and J by 13 bases, with 22 bases left in between. The CDR3 sequence is CASSQEWSGQQETQFF. The DNA for the CDR3 is TGTGCCAGCAGCCAAGAATGGAGTGGACAGCAAGAGACCCAGTTCTTC.

The CDR3 here is CASSYVQGTVAFF. CDR3 DNA sequence: TGTGCCAGCAGCTATGTACAGGGGACGGTAGCTTTCTTT. This chain joins TRBV7-9 and TRBJ1-1; TRBD1 aligns across 7 bases. The CDR3 runs to 13 residues. CDR1 and CDR2 (germline): SEHNR, FQNEAQ (reference sequence). Trimming at V came to 4 bases and at J to 10 bases, leaving 9 bases not matched to a gene.

This clonotype was seen only a few times. A single base separates this from a much larger clone, so it may be a read error. V is TRBV6-5 and J is TRBJ2-5, with D possibly TRBD1 on 7 matching bases. Germline V gene lookup returns CDR1 MNHEY and CDR2 SVGAGI. The length of the CDR3 is 14 residues. The V and J ends lost 5 bases and 11 bases respectively, with 21 bases between them. CDR3 bases: TGTGCCAGCAGTACGGGGGACAGATTCAATGAGCAGTACTTC. This translates into CASSTGDRFNEQYF.

In its sample, this clonotype was seen many times. The chain links TRBV10-3 to TRBJ2-3; TRBD2 agrees at 11 bases. Trimming removed 7 bases from V and 1 base from J; junction bases left unmatched: 7. Per the germline V gene, CDR1 is ENHRY and CDR2 is SYGVKD. The CDR3 has 16 residues. CDR3 sequence: CAINPGSGGGTDTQYF. CDR3 coding DNA: TGTGCCATCAACCCCGGTAGCGGGGGGGGCACAGATACGCAGTATTTT.

This clonotype showed up many times. This chain uses TRBV7-9 with TRBJ2-7; TRBD1 is a possible D gene (6 bases). V was shortened by 5 bases and J by 3 bases, with 14 bases between the two germline ends. Germline CDR1 is SEHNR and CDR2 is FQNEAQ (reference sequence). The CDR3 covers 14 residues. The chain's CDR3 is CASSLRGGRYEQYF. The CDR3 nucleotides are TGTGCCAGCAGCCTCAGGGGCGGCCGCTACGAGCAGTACTTC. Full variable domain (outside the CDR3, taken from reference TRBV7-9 and TRBJ2-7): DTGVSQNPRHKITKRGQNVTFRCDPISEHNRLYWYRQTLGQGPEFLTYFQNEAQLEKSRLLSDRFSAERPKGSFSTLEIQRTEQGDSAMYLCASSLRGGRYEQYFGPGTRLTVT.

This clonotype was counted ten times or more. This chain links TRBV6-5 with TRBJ2-1; D possibly corresponds to TRBD1 (5 bases). V lost 6 bases and J 2 bases, leaving 14 bases between the germline ends. This CDR3 comprises 15 residues. CDR1 is MNHEY and CDR2 is SVGAGI in the germline V gene. CDR3 in amino acids: CASSPTTGPYNEQFF. The CDR3 DNA follows: TGTGCCAGCAGCCCGACAACAGGCCCCTACAATGAGCAGTTCTTC.

This clonotype has a count of ten or more. This chain joins TRBV6-5 and TRBJ1-2; possible D gene TRBD1, 6 bases. CDR1 is MNHEY, CDR2 SVGAGI, per germline. The CDR3 has 13 amino acids. V was trimmed by 6 bases and J by 3 bases, leaving 11 bases between them. The CDR3 protein is CASSYRADYGYTF. As DNA, the CDR3 is TGTGCCAGCAGCTACAGGGCTGACTATGGCTACACCTTC.

The chain employs TRBV20-1 and TRBJ2-1; 7 positions agree with TRBD1. The trim removed 6 bases at V and 13 bases at J, leaving 15 bases unmatched. CDR1 DFQATT and CDR2 SNEGSKA come from the germline V gene (reference sequence). CDR3 length: 13 amino acids. The CDR3 nucleotides are TGCAGTGCGAACAGGGGATTGCGAGAGACCCAGTTCTTC. Translated, it gives CSANRGLRETQFF.

This clonotype occurred many times. The chain links TRBV12-3 or TRBV12-4 to TRBJ2-1, with 10 bases matching TRBD1. The last part of the DNA fits TRBJ2-7 better; the J call may be wrong. This CDR3 is 18 amino acids long. CDR3 nucleotides: TGTGCCAGCAGCTGGGGACAGGGGATAGGGTCTTCCTACAATGAGCAGTACTTC. Translation gives CASSWGQGIGSSYNEQYF.

The V gene is TRBV30, the J gene TRBJ1-4; unclear D gene. The CDR3 is 18 residues long. Germline CDR1 and CDR2: GTSNPN and SVGIG (reference sequence). V gave up 0 bases and J gave up 0 bases, with 17 bases separating them. CDR3 in amino acids: CAWSVGPVRSATNEKLFF. Written as DNA, the CDR3 is TGTGCCTGGAGTGTAGGGCCAGTAAGATCTGCAACTAATGAAAAACTGTTTTTT.

The genes are TRBV7-3 and TRBJ2-7; the D gene is possibly TRBD1 (6 bases). The CDR3 is made up of 12 amino acids. Trimming removed 5 bases at V and 7 bases at J, with 12 bases between. CDR1 and CDR2 (germline): SGHTA, FQGTGA. The CDR3 here is CASSQGQDEQYF. DNA of the CDR3: TGTGCCAGCAGCCAGGGGCAGGATGAGCAGTACTTC.

With regard to this clonotype: This CDR3 fails to terminate in the conserved phenylalanine or tryptophan, so it likely reflects a read error. The J gene is TRBJ2-5, the V gene TRBV5-1; D call uncertain. The germline V and J ends were trimmed by 0 bases and 3 bases, with 12 bases remaining between them. CDR3 length: 15 residues. The germline V gene has CDR1 SGHRS and CDR2 YFSETQ. CDR3 sequence (DNA): TGCGCCAGCAGCTTGGAAGGACGAGTAAAAGAGACCCAGTACGTC. It is translated as CASSLEGRVKETQYV.